This T cell receptor beta chain was captured by sequencing in a study of cytomegalovirus exposure and HLA in healthy donors. Study-level points and caveats: The study assumed roughly uniform donor sequencing depth for presence/absence analyses. A later analysis reportedly identified an Asian-associated ancestry cluster as carrying fewer N-insertions than the approximately 670-donor mean.

Whereas donors were nominally healthy upon sampling, unrecorded immune exposures were probable. The PCR was carried out with 60 Vbeta primers and 13 Jbeta primers. Source study methods: Around 11 million shared chains were among the about 80 million unique TCR beta chains that a later analysis counted. TCRdb's copy holds only in-frame clones and misses some; the assay was immunoSEQ multiplex PCR. The DNA was the basis for D and trimming; V, J and clone size are from that table. This sample has tens of thousands of clones, with approximately 71% found just once. As concerns this clone: The antigen is undetermined.

CDR1 is PRHDT and CDR2 is FYEKMQ in the germline V gene (reference sequence). The CDR3 has 14 residues. Trimming at V came to 4 bases and at J to 7 bases, leaving 7 bases not matched to a gene. Sequencing was performed on PBMCs. The source of this sequence is a man aged 45-60 years in good health and CMV-seronegative. This rearrangement joins TRBV13 to TRBJ2-7; 10 nucleotides agree with TRBD1. Written as DNA, the CDR3 is TGTGCCAGCAGCTCCGGGACAGGGGTAGGGGAGCAGTACTTC. It translates to CASSSGTGVGEQYF.